One sample yielded the 29 T cell receptor beta chains listed below, sequenced in a study of siplizumab effects on memory and regulatory T cells (dated by TCRdb to about 2019). Library creation used the immunoSEQ multiplex PCR assay. TCRdb mirrors the immuneACCESS table, restricted to in-frame sequences. Some clones are absent from its copies; in checked studies, under half trace to an unresolved V gene, and the reason for the others is unknown. Here the sample has about 82,000 clones; approximately 90% occur a single time. Jointly, the top ten make up approximately 1.5% of the sample. The sample consisted of Tregs sorted from blood. These receptors were obtained from a human donor in good health.

This chain connects TRBV27 to TRBJ2-7, with a tentative D call TRBD2 (6 bases). V lost 8 bases and J lost 2, with 19 bases in between. CDR1 and CDR2 from the germline V gene are MNHEY and SMNVEV (reference sequence). The CDR3 has 15 amino acids. The chain's CDR3 is CASPPSGEATYEQYF. In DNA, the CDR3 is TGTGCCAGCCCTCCGTCGGGAGAGGCTACCTACGAGCAGTACTTC.

The chain combines TRBV7-9 with TRBJ1-2; TRBD1 matches at 9 bases. The ends lost 1 base at V and 5 bases at J; junction bases unmatched: 5. Germline V gives CDR1 SEHNR, CDR2 FQNEAQ (reference sequence). The CDR3 totals 15 residues. The CDR3 coding sequence is TGTGCCAGCAGCTTAGGTTCGACAGGGGGATATGGCTACACCTTC. This gives the protein CASSLGSTGGYGYTF.

The rearrangement joins TRBV9 to TRBJ2-7; maybe TRBD2 (7 bases). V dropped 2 bases and J dropped 6 bases, with 15 bases sitting between them. Germline CDR1 and CDR2: SGDLS and YYNGEE. The CDR3 is 14 amino acids. The CDR3 spells CASSVHRGGGEQYF. CDR3 coding DNA: TGTGCCAGCAGCGTTCATAGGGGGGGCGGCGAGCAGTACTTC. The full variable domain, with the rest looked up from reference TRBV9 and TRBJ2-7, is DSGVTQTPKHLITATGQRVTLRCSPRSGDLSVYWYQQSLDQGLQFLIQYYNGEERAKGNILERFSAQQFPDLHSELNLSSLELGDSALYFCASSVHRGGGEQYFGPGTRLTVT.

V and J are TRBV2 and TRBJ1-4; tentatively, D is TRBD1 (5 bases). Germline assignment: CDR1 SNHLY and CDR2 FYNNEI. Deletions cut 8 bases from V and 7 bases from J, with 11 bases between. The CDR3 runs 12 residues. CDR3 DNA sequence: TGTGCCAGCCGGCAGGGCGGTGAAAAACTGTTTTTT. Translation: CASRQGGEKLFF.

V is TRBV29-1 and J is TRBJ2-3; 8 nucleotides agree with TRBD1. Germline V gene sequence: CDR1 SQVTM, CDR2 ANQGSEA. Unmatched junction bases numbered 4, after V lost 7 bases and J lost 4 bases. The CDR3 sequence is 12 residues long. CDR3 loop: CSGRQGSDTQYF. In DNA, the CDR3 is TGCAGCGGTAGACAGGGGTCAGATACGCAGTATTTT.

The chain combines TRBV7-2 with TRBJ1-1; possibly TRBD1 for D (5 bases). The germline V gene has CDR1 SGHTA and CDR2 FQGNSA. The V gene lost 8 bases and the J gene lost 7 bases, with 20 bases spanning the gap. This CDR3 is built from 14 residues. The DNA of the CDR3 is TGTGCCAGCGCTATCCTCCGTTTGCAGGGTGAAGCTTTCTTT. Translated: CASAILRLQGEAFF.

This clone was recorded only once. The J gene is TRBJ1-1, the V gene TRBV15; D gene ambiguous. The CDR3 is made up of 13 amino acids. V was trimmed by 8 bases and J by 0 bases, leaving 10 bases between them. Looked up from germline, CDR1 is LNHNV and CDR2 is YYDKDF (reference sequence). The CDR3 DNA reads as TGTGCCACCGGCGGACCGATGAACACTGAAGCTTTCTTT. Its protein is CATGGPMNTEAFF.

The gene calls are TRBV5-6 and TRBJ1-2; D call uncertain. Germline loops: CDR1 SGHDT, CDR2 YYEEEE. The CDR3 runs 14 residues. V gave up 2 bases and J gave up 4 bases, with 12 bases separating them. The CDR3 nucleotides are TGTGCCAGCAGCTTTTTTGAGGAGGGCTATGGCTACACCTTC. It specifies CASSFFEEGYGYTF.

This clone was seen just once. The chain links TRBV10-3 to TRBJ2-3, with D uncertain. Trimming shortened V by 4 bases and J by 6 bases, and 8 bases separated the two germline ends. Germline V gives CDR1 ENHRY, CDR2 SYGVKD. The CDR3 length is 12 residues. The CDR3 bases are TGTGCCATCAGTGCAGCCGCGGATACGCAGTATTTT. Its protein is CAISAAADTQYF.

V usage is TRBV6-1 and J usage is TRBJ2-1; the match to TRBD2 covers 8 bases. The CDR3 consists of 15 residues. V was clipped by 6 bases and J by 3 bases; unmatched bases: 7. In germline, CDR1 is MNHNS, CDR2 SASEGT. This chain's CDR3 is CASRRGDQYYNEQFF. As DNA, the CDR3 is TGTGCCAGCAGGCGGGGGGACCAATACTACAATGAGCAGTTCTTC.

This clone was seen once. The chain is built from TRBV2 and TRBJ2-6, with D perhaps matching TRBD1 (6 bases). This CDR3 has 17 amino acids. The germline CDR1 and CDR2 sequences are SNHLY and FYNNEI. V lost 8 bases and J lost 1, with 18 bases in between. Here the CDR3 DNA reads TGTGCCAGCTCAGACAGGCTATTTTCTTCTGGGGCCAACGTCCTGACTTTC. It is translated as CASSDRLFSSGANVLTF.

This clone was seen a single time. V gene TRBV27 combines with J gene TRBJ1-2; possibly TRBD1 for D (5 bases). The germline V gene has CDR1 MNHEY and CDR2 SMNVEV (reference sequence). The ends were cut back, 4 bases at V and 4 bases at J, with 16 bases in the middle. The CDR3 consists of 15 residues. DNA of the CDR3: TGTGCCAGCAGTTCCCTTCCTGGGGCGGGCTATGGCTACACCTTC. This codes for CASSSLPGAGYGYTF.

In its sample, this clone was seen a few times. The CDR3 is CASSPNNEQFF. The DNA of the CDR3 is TGTGCCAGCTCACCCAACAATGAGCAGTTCTTC. The rearrangement joins TRBV18 to TRBJ2-1; D not resolved. The V gene lost 3 bases and the J gene lost 5 bases, with 2 bases spanning the gap. The germline V gene encodes CDR1 KGHSH and CDR2 LQKENI. The CDR3 is 11 residues long.

The V gene is TRBV25-1, the J gene TRBJ2-1, with D perhaps being TRBD1 or TRBD2 (6 bases each). Germline V gives CDR1 MGHDK, CDR2 SYGVNS. The CDR3 runs 15 residues. V shed 5 bases and J shed 8 bases, with 19 bases lying between them. In nucleotides, the CDR3 is TGTGCCAGCAGTCATTACGAAGAGGGGGGACATGAGCAGTTCTTC. It codes for CASSHYEEGGHEQFF.

This sequence joins TRBV14 and TRBJ2-5; 12 bases are a match to TRBD2. CDR3 length: 17 amino acids. Germline CDR1 reads SGHDN; CDR2 reads FVKESK. V dropped 2 bases and J dropped 1; count of bases not matched to a gene: 5. CDR3 region: CASSQIRTSGVQETQYF. The CDR3 DNA sequence: TGTGCCAGCAGCCAAATTCGGACTAGCGGGGTCCAAGAGACCCAGTACTTC. Looking up the rest from reference TRBV14 and TRBJ2-5 gives the full variable domain: EAGVTQFPSHSVIEKGQTVTLRCDPISGHDNLYWYRRVMGKEIKFLLHFVKESKQDESGMPNNRFLAERTGGTYSTLKVQPAELEDSGVYFCASSQIRTSGVQETQYFGPGTRLLVL.

The gene calls are TRBV20-1 and TRBJ2-7; D remains unclear. Looked up from germline, CDR1 is DFQATT and CDR2 is SNEGSKA (reference sequence). Trimming took off 6 bases at V and 7 bases at J, with 13 bases between the two ends. There are 11 residues in the CDR3. CDR3 protein: CSATGPREQYF. The CDR3 coding sequence is TGCAGTGCAACCGGGCCTCGGGAGCAGTACTTC.

The chain uses TRBV5-1 and TRBJ2-5; 9 bases align to TRBD2. The DNA end favors TRBJ2-7, so the J call may be wrong. CDR3 length equals 14 residues. Germline assignment: CDR1 SGHRS and CDR2 YFSETQ. DNA for the CDR3: TGCGCCAGCAGCTCGTATGTAGCGGGGGCCGAGCAGTACTTC. Translated: CASSSYVAGAEQYF.

J is TRBJ2-7 and V is TRBV7-3; maybe TRBD2 (5 bases). Germline V lookup: CDR1 SGHTA, CDR2 FQGTGA. The CDR3 spans 14 residues. Trimming shortened V by 2 bases and J by 1 base, and 9 bases separated the two germline ends. Here the CDR3 reads CASSLSEGSYEQYF. The CDR3 bases are TGTGCCAGCAGCTTATCCGAGGGATCCTACGAGCAGTACTTC.

The gene calls are TRBV6-4 and TRBJ2-5; D unresolved. The CDR3 consists of 13 residues. Germline values: CDR1 MRHNA, CDR2 SNTAGT. Trimming left V 5 bases short and J 4 bases short, with 11 bases between. CDR3 protein: CASSPLPGETQYF. The CDR3 bases are TGTGCCAGCAGTCCTCTCCCCGGAGAGACCCAGTACTTC.

This clone showed up just once. V gene TRBV21-1 combines with J gene TRBJ1-6; the table's D call TRBD1 went unverified against the DNA. TRBV21-1 is a listed pseudogene. The CDR3 is 19 residues long. The CDR3 region is CASSATGPYLGQSNSPLHF. CDR3 DNA: TGTGCCAGCAGCGCCACAGGTCCTTACCTGGGGCAGAGTAATTCACCCCTCCACTTT.

This clone was seen just once. The V gene is TRBV20-1, the J gene TRBJ1-1; a possible D gene is TRBD1 (5 bases). V was shortened by 6 bases and J by 10 bases, with 15 bases between the two germline ends. CDR3 size: 11 residues. The germline CDR1 and CDR2 sequences are DFQATT and SNEGSKA (reference sequence). The CDR3 bases are TGCAGTGCCACCCCTGGCGGGGGAGCTTTCTTT. Translating it yields CSATPGGGAFF.

This clone was detected once. The chain links TRBV28 to TRBJ1-6; possibly TRBD1 for D (6 bases). V lost 7 bases and J lost 7, with 17 bases in between. Germline CDR1 and CDR2: MDHEN and SYDVKM. The CDR3 covers 15 residues. CDR3 coding DNA: TGTGCCAGCACCTTCGGGGGGGCCGCCAATTCACCCCTCCACTTT. It yields the protein CASTFGGAANSPLHF.

The rearrangement uses TRBV5-1 and TRBJ1-6; D is unclear. The CDR3 sequence is 15 residues long. The V gene's germline CDR1 is SGHRS and CDR2 YFSETQ. V was clipped by 1 base and J by 9 bases, with 14 bases between them. The CDR3 DNA reads TGCGCCAGCAGCTTGTCTTTACCGGGCGGTTCACCCCTCCACTTT. Its translation: CASSLSLPGGSPLHF.

The chain is built from TRBV9 and TRBJ1-4, with D maybe TRBD1 (5 bases). The germline V gene encodes CDR1 SGDLS and CDR2 YYNGEE. There are 15 residues in the CDR3. The V end was cut by 0 bases, the J end by 10 bases, with 16 bases between. The CDR3 bases are TGTGCCAGCAGCGTAGGGGGACCGAGTCAAGGAAAACTGTTTTTT. This gives the protein CASSVGGPSQGKLFF.

This chain uses TRBV19 with TRBJ2-5; 7 bases map to TRBD1. J lost 5 bases, V lost 5 bases, and 5 bases had no gene match. The CDR3 length is 13 residues. Germline CDR1 is LNHDA and CDR2 is SQIVND (reference sequence). The CDR3 spells CASSSTRGETQYF. As DNA, the CDR3 is TGTGCCAGTAGTTCAACCAGGGGGGAGACCCAGTACTTC.

V and J are TRBV5-1 and TRBJ2-7, with TRBD1 matching 8 bases. With 2 bases clipped from V and 2 bases from J, the junction kept 6 bases outside the gene matches. The CDR3 runs 15 residues. The germline gives CDR1 SGHRS, CDR2 YFSETQ. The CDR3 region has the DNA TGCGCCAGCAGCTTTCTGACAGGGGTTGCCTACGAGCAGTACTTC. Its protein product is CASSFLTGVAYEQYF.

This clone was found once. The rearrangement links TRBV6-1 to TRBJ1-2; D unclear. The V end lost 6 bases, the J end lost 2 bases, and 7 bases lay between the germline ends. This CDR3 has 12 amino acids. From germline, CDR1 is MNHNS and CDR2 SASEGT. CDR3 DNA sequence: TGTGCCAGCAGGGGCCTAAACTATGGCTACACCTTC. Its protein is CASRGLNYGYTF.

The V and J genes are TRBV29-1 and TRBJ2-5; D is unresolved. Trimming removed 0 bases at V and 3 bases at J, with 5 bases between. The CDR3 covers 12 residues. Germline CDR1 SQVTM, CDR2 ANQGSEA. DNA of the CDR3: TGCAGCGTTGAAGATTGGGAAGAGACCCAGTACTTC. Amino acids: CSVEDWEETQYF.

This chain connects TRBV9 to TRBJ1-3, with 7 bases that match TRBD1. Per the germline V gene, CDR1 is SGDLS and CDR2 is YYNGEE. V was pared by 0 bases and J by 0 bases, with 6 bases of the junction left unmatched. The CDR3 extends over 17 amino acids. CDR3 coding DNA: TGTGCCAGCAGCGTAGAGGGGGACAGCTACTCTGGAAACACCATATATTTT. Encoded protein: CASSVEGDSYSGNTIYF.